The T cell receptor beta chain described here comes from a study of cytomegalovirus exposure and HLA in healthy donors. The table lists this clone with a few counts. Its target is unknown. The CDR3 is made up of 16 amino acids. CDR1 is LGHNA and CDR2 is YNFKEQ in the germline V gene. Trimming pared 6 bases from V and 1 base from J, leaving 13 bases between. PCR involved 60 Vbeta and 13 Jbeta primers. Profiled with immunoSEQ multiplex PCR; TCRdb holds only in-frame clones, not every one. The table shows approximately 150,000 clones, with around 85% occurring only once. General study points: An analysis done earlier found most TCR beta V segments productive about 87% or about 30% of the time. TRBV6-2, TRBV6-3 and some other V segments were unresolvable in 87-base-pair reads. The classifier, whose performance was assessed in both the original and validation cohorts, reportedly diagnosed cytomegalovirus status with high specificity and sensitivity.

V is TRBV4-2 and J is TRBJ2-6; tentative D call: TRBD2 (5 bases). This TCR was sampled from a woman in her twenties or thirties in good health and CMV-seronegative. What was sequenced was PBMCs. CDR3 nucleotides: TGTGCCAGCAGTCAGGAGGTAGGGTCTGGGGCCAACGTCCTGACTTTC. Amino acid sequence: CASSQEVGSGANVLTF.